This TCR beta chain derives from a study of vaccination and CD4 T cells after COVID-19. Overall study context: A positive SARS-CoV-2 nasal swab PCR result was recorded for each convalescent patient; about 9 were mild and one severe. Day 14 and days 161 to 241 post-vaccination were the sampling points for three convalescent patients.

V shed 0 bases and J 2 bases; nucleotides not matched to a gene: 9. The germline gives CDR1 DFQATT, CDR2 SNEGSKA (reference sequence). CDR3 length: 17 residues. Sequence data for DNA of cultured CD4+ T cells were generated by the Oncomine TCR Beta short-read assay. TCRdb called the PCR reads again in MiXCR, with one record for every CDR3 protein. The data show 20,000 to 25,000 distinct CDR3 sequences, about a third seen once. Time point reported: late sampling 161 to 241 days after vaccination in a few convalescent patients. As for treatment: approximately 10-day PBMC culture with coronavirus spike peptide pools or control peptides (ViraFEST assay). This clonotype has just a few counts. The antigen is unknown.

This chain uses TRBV20-1 with TRBJ2-7, with 11 bases fitting TRBD2. This TCR derives from a human donor who had recovered from COVID-19. The sequencing used CD4+ T cells from blood, cultured in vitro, collected about 7 months after SARS-CoV-2 vaccination. The CDR3 sequence is CSARDPRLAGGTYEQYF. CDR3 nucleotides: TGCAGTGCTAGAGATCCGCGGCTAGCGGGAGGAACCTACGAGCAGTACTTC.